These 30 T cell receptor beta chains were sequenced from one sample in a study of OX40 agonist ivuxolimab in advanced cancers. Method: immunoSEQ multiplex PCR; TCRdb's copy keeps in-frame clones and lacks some. The sample lists approximately 62,000 clones, about 91% occurring once. The sequencing used CD4+ or CD8+ T cells sorted from blood, collected in a trial of the OX40 agonist ivuxolimab. The receptors derive from an adult with an advanced solid tumor such as melanoma, head and neck, liver or kidney cancer.

This chain uses TRBV2 with TRBJ1-1, with a weak D call TRBD1 (6 bases). CDR3 length: 12 residues. CDR1 is SNHLY, CDR2 FYNNEI, per germline. Trimming pared 6 bases from V and 7 bases from J, leaving 12 bases between. CDR3 sequence reads: CASREQGIEAFF. CDR3 nucleotide sequence: TGTGCCAGCAGGGAACAGGGTATTGAAGCTTTCTTT.

This chain links TRBV7-9 with TRBJ2-7; TRBD1 matches at 7 bases. Germline assignment: CDR1 SEHNR and CDR2 FQNEAQ (reference sequence). The CDR3 has 16 residues. V trimming: 5 bases; J trimming: 3 bases; junction bases outside the gene matches: 13. This CDR3 reads CASSGGQTSNIYEQYF. The DNA for the CDR3 is TGTGCCAGCAGCGGGGGACAGACCTCCAACATCTACGAGCAGTACTTC. The variable domain in full, completed from reference TRBV7-9 and TRBJ2-7, reads DTGVSQNPRHKITKRGQNVTFRCDPISEHNRLYWYRQTLGQGPEFLTYFQNEAQLEKSRLLSDRFSAERPKGSFSTLEIQRTEQGDSAMYLCASSGGQTSNIYEQYFGPGTRLTVT.

This clone has just one count. The CDR3 coding sequence is TGTGCCAGCAGCCCCCCTCTAAGGGACGAGCAGTACTTC. It encodes CASSPPLRDEQYF. The V call is TRBV9, the J call TRBJ2-7; D gene ambiguous. The CDR3 extends over 13 amino acids. The germline V gene has CDR1 SGDLS and CDR2 YYNGEE. The V gene lost 4 bases and the J gene lost 5 bases, with 13 bases spanning the gap. The variable domain in full, completed from reference TRBV9 and TRBJ2-7, reads DSGVTQTPKHLITATGQRVTLRCSPRSGDLSVYWYQQSLDQGLQFLIQYYNGEERAKGNILERFSAQQFPDLHSELNLSSLELGDSALYFCASSPPLRDEQYFGPGTRLTVT.

This clone was seen once. The rearrangement uses TRBV6-1 and TRBJ2-1, with TRBD2 identical over 14 bases. From germline, CDR1 is MNHNS and CDR2 SASEGT. This CDR3 is 15 amino acids long. The J segment lost 9 bases and the V segment lost 2 bases, leaving 3 bases of the junction unmatched. The CDR3: CASSEPTSGGAEQFF. In nucleotides, the CDR3 is TGTGCCAGCAGTGAACCGACTAGCGGGGGGGCTGAGCAGTTCTTC.

The rearrangement joins TRBV9 to TRBJ2-3; 11 bases are a match to TRBD2. Germline CDR1 is SGDLS and CDR2 is YYNGEE. With V trimmed by 4 bases and J by 4 bases, 5 bases remained unmatched. This CDR3 comprises 15 residues. The DNA for the CDR3 is TGTGCCAGCAGCCCGACTAGCGGGGTCTCAGATACGCAGTATTTT. This codes for CASSPTSGVSDTQYF.

This rearrangement joins TRBV7-2 to TRBJ2-7; TRBD1 might be the D (6 bases). This CDR3 contains 17 residues. The V gene lost 3 bases and the J gene lost 3 bases, with 21 bases spanning the gap. From germline, CDR1 is SGHTA and CDR2 FQGNSA. The CDR3 bases are TGTGCCAGCAGCTTCGGCCTCACAGGGTCGTTTGGCTACGAGCAGTACTTC. It codes for CASSFGLTGSFGYEQYF. Full variable domain (missing parts from reference TRBV7-2 and TRBJ2-7): GAGVSQSPSNKVTEKGKDVELRCDPISGHTALYWYRQSLGQGLEFLIYFQGNSAPDKSGLPSDRFSAERTGGSVSTLTIQRTQQEDSAVYLCASSFGLTGSFGYEQYFGPGTRLTVT.

The chain is built from TRBV4-1 and TRBJ2-1; weak D call: TRBD2 (6 bases). Trimming took off 1 base at V and 4 bases at J, with 11 bases between the two ends. Looked up from germline, CDR1 is MGHRA and CDR2 is YSYEKL. The CDR3 covers 15 residues. CDR3 in amino acids: CASSQVFGGYNEQFF. CDR3 bases: TGCGCCAGCAGCCAAGTTTTCGGGGGTTACAATGAGCAGTTCTTC.

J is TRBJ1-3 and V is TRBV7-9; D perhaps matches TRBD1 (6 bases). The CDR3 extends over 19 amino acids. Germline V CDR1 and CDR2: SEHNR, FQNEAQ (reference sequence). V was trimmed by 2 bases and J by 0 bases, leaving 20 bases between them. CDR3 nucleotide sequence: TGTGCCAGCAGCTTACTATTCGGTACCCAACAGGGCTCTGGAAACACCATATATTTT. It translates to CASSLLFGTQQGSGNTIYF.

A single count supports this clone. J is TRBJ2-5 and V is TRBV10-3; 8 bases match TRBD1. The CDR3 has 11 residues. Losses at the gene ends were 10 bases for V and 5 bases for J; bases not matched to a gene: 3. CDR1 is ENHRY, CDR2 SYGVKD, per germline. CDR3 amino acids: CASRTGETQYF. In DNA, the CDR3 is TGTGCCAGCAGGACAGGGGAGACCCAGTACTTC.

The V and J genes are TRBV10-3 and TRBJ2-1; 12 bases map to TRBD2. V trimming: 5 bases; J trimming: 5 bases; junction bases outside the gene matches: 16. Germline V gene data show CDR1 as ENHRY and CDR2 as SYGVKD. CDR3 length: 19 amino acids. The CDR3 reads CAISSSGLAGGLIDNEQFF. The DNA of the CDR3 is TGTGCCATCAGTTCCTCCGGGCTAGCGGGGGGGCTGATCGACAATGAGCAGTTCTTC.

V gene TRBV27 combines with J gene TRBJ2-2, with D perhaps given as TRBD1 or TRBD2 (5 bases each). Germline V gene sequence: CDR1 MNHEY, CDR2 SMNVEV (reference sequence). The CDR3 sequence is 19 residues long. Trimming stripped 5 bases from V and 4 bases from J, with 26 bases between. The CDR3 nucleotides read TGTGCCAGCAGTGCGGAAAGTGGTCTCTTAGGGACCTCCACCGGGGAGCTGTTTTTT. Its translation is CASSAESGLLGTSTGELFF.

The chain carries TRBV6-7 and TRBJ1-4; 7 bases agree with TRBD1. Being an ORF, TRBV6-7 has a function that is uncertain. The length of the CDR3 is 15 residues. The J segment lost 7 bases and the V segment lost 5 bases, leaving 10 bases of the junction unmatched. The chain's CDR3 is CASSTHRGRFEKLFF. CDR3 DNA sequence: TGTGCCAGCAGTACCCACAGGGGAAGGTTTGAAAAACTGTTTTTT.

The chain uses TRBV13 and TRBJ2-7; 9 positions match TRBD1. The length of the CDR3 is 12 residues. J lost 6 bases, V lost 6 bases, and 3 bases had no gene match. CDR1 is PRHDT and CDR2 is FYEKMQ in the germline V gene (reference sequence). The CDR3 bases are TGTGCCAGCAGACAGACAGGGGGCGAGCAGTACTTC. This encodes CASRQTGGEQYF. The full variable domain, in which reference TRBV13 and TRBJ2-7 provide the parts outside the CDR3, is AAGVIQSPRHLIKEKRETATLKCYPIPRHDTVYWYQQGPGQDPQFLISFYEKMQSDKGSIPDRFSAQQFSDYHSELNMSSLELGDSALYFCASRQTGGEQYFGPGTRLTVT.

This rearrangement joins TRBV7-9 to TRBJ1-1, with 8 bases aligning to TRBD1. The V segment lost 4 bases and the J segment 5 bases; nucleotides outside the gene matches: 6. Germline V gene lookup returns CDR1 SEHNR and CDR2 FQNEAQ (reference sequence). CDR3 length: 14 residues. CDR3 loop: CASSSGQDSTEAFF. As DNA, the CDR3 is TGTGCCAGCAGCTCGGGACAGGACTCAACTGAAGCTTTCTTT.

The V gene is TRBV7-9, the J gene TRBJ2-7, with 9 nucleotides matching TRBD2. Germline V gene data show CDR1 as SEHNR and CDR2 as FQNEAQ (reference sequence). With 5 bases clipped from V and 6 bases from J, the junction kept 14 bases outside the gene matches. This CDR3 contains 16 residues. The CDR3 loop reads CASSPVSAGGPLEQYF. In DNA form, the CDR3 reads TGTGCCAGCAGCCCCGTCTCTGCGGGAGGGCCCCTCGAGCAGTACTTC.

The chain links TRBV7-6 to TRBJ2-7; 7 bases align to TRBD1. The CDR3 totals 13 residues. Germline loops: CDR1 SGHVS, CDR2 FNYEAQ. Trimming cost V 2 bases and J 5 bases; bases outside gene matches: 3. CDR3 DNA: TGTGCCAGCAGCTTATGGACAGGCCACGAGCAGTACTTC. It translates to CASSLWTGHEQYF.

The genes are TRBV19 and TRBJ1-4; 9 bases agree with TRBD1. Germline V CDR1 and CDR2: LNHDA, SQIVND (reference sequence). V lost 7 bases, J lost 5 bases, and 8 bases stayed unmatched. CDR3 length equals 15 residues. CDR3 protein: CASTQGQGINEKLFF. In DNA form, the CDR3 reads TGTGCCAGTACCCAGGGACAGGGAATAAATGAAAAACTGTTTTTT.

J is TRBJ2-7 and V is TRBV2; D is unresolved. This CDR3 comprises 15 residues. The V gene's germline CDR1 is SNHLY and CDR2 FYNNEI. V was shortened by 2 bases and J by 1 base, with 12 bases between the two germline ends. The CDR3 DNA follows: TGTGCCAGCAGTGAACTCCCGGCCGGTTCCTACGAGCAGTACTTC. It specifies CASSELPAGSYEQYF.

J is TRBJ2-7 and V is TRBV9; D possibly corresponds to TRBD1 (5 bases). V lost 0 bases and J lost 12, with 16 bases in between. In germline, CDR1 is SGDLS, CDR2 YYNGEE. CDR3 length: 13 residues. The CDR3 here is CASSVDGAPFLYF. The DNA of the CDR3 is TGTGCCAGCAGCGTAGATGGGGCCCCCTTTCTGTACTTC. The full variable domain, in which reference TRBV9 and TRBJ2-7 provide the parts outside the CDR3, is DSGVTQTPKHLITATGQRVTLRCSPRSGDLSVYWYQQSLDQGLQFLIQYYNGEERAKGNILERFSAQQFPDLHSELNLSSLELGDSALYFCASSVDGAPFLYFGPGTRLTVT.

CDR3 DNA sequence: TGTGCCAGCAGCCAAGGTAGCGGGGGGGCGGCAGATACGCAGTATTTT. This translates into CASSQGSGGAADTQYF. The chain recombines TRBV4-2 with TRBJ2-3; 11 bases are shared with TRBD2. CDR1 and CDR2 (germline): LGHNA, YNFKEQ. This CDR3 is 16 amino acids long. With V trimmed by 1 base and J by 4 bases, 4 bases remained unmatched.

This chain joins TRBV7-9 and TRBJ1-1; D not certain. This CDR3 is built from 15 residues. Germline values: CDR1 SEHNR, CDR2 FQNEAQ (reference sequence). V gave up 6 bases and J gave up 3 bases, with 17 bases separating them. CDR3 region: CASSFSDLPHTEAFF. DNA of the CDR3: TGTGCCAGCAGTTTCTCTGACCTACCCCACACTGAAGCTTTCTTT.

The J gene is TRBJ2-6, the V gene TRBV2, with D possibly TRBD1 on 5 matching bases. The V gene lost 10 bases and the J gene lost 0 bases, with 10 bases spanning the gap. The CDR3 totals 14 residues. Germline V CDR1 and CDR2: SNHLY, FYNNEI. The CDR3 region has the DNA TGTGCCATCCCGGACATCTCTGGGGCCAACGTCCTGACTTTC. Protein sequence: CAIPDISGANVLTF.

This chain uses TRBV11-2 with TRBJ1-2; a possible D gene is TRBD1 (6 bases). V lost 5 bases, J lost 2 bases, and 21 bases lay in between. CDR3 length: 17 amino acids. The V gene's germline CDR1 is SGHAT and CDR2 FQNNGV. The CDR3 loop reads CASSAARGGQSNYGYTF. The CDR3, as DNA: TGTGCCAGCAGCGCCGCTAGAGGGGGGCAATCGAACTATGGCTACACCTTC.

The chain is built from TRBV6-5 and TRBJ1-4; D gene uncertain. CDR1 and CDR2 from the germline V gene are MNHEY and SVGAGI. The CDR3 spans 16 residues. V lost 1 base, J lost 2 bases, and 11 bases lay in between. The CDR3 region has the DNA TGTGCCAGCAGTTACTTCAACGACGGCACTAATGAAAAACTGTTTTTT. Its translation is CASSYFNDGTNEKLFF.

The chain has TRBV25-1 and TRBJ2-3; TRBD1 is a possible D gene (5 bases). The CDR3 runs to 15 residues. V was trimmed by 4 bases and J by 0 bases, leaving 11 bases between them. In germline, CDR1 is MGHDK, CDR2 SYGVNS. The CDR3 DNA sequence: TGTGCCAGCAGTGCCCTGACAGAGAGCACAGATACGCAGTATTTT. Translated, it gives CASSALTESTDTQYF.

The chain employs TRBV5-1 and TRBJ1-5; the D is unclear. Germline V lookup: CDR1 SGHRS, CDR2 YFSETQ. V lost 4 bases and J lost 0, with 5 bases in between. This CDR3 region has 13 residues. The CDR3 loop reads CASSTSSNQPQHF. The CDR3 nucleotides are TGCGCCAGCAGCACAAGTAGCAATCAGCCCCAGCATTTT.

This chain connects TRBV11-2 to TRBJ2-7; TRBD1 matches at 9 bases. The CDR3 has 15 amino acids. V trimming: 0 bases; J trimming: 1 base; junction bases outside the gene matches: 1. The germline CDR1 and CDR2 sequences are SGHAT and FQNNGV. This CDR3 reads CASSLEGQGSYEQYF. CDR3 sequence (DNA): TGTGCCAGCAGCTTAGAGGGACAGGGATCCTACGAGCAGTACTTC. Full variable domain (outside the CDR3, taken from reference TRBV11-2 and TRBJ2-7): EAGVAQSPRYKIIEKRQSVAFWCNPISGHATLYWYQQILGQGPKLLIQFQNNGVVDDSQLPKDRFSAERLKGVDSTLKIQPAKLEDSAVYLCASSLEGQGSYEQYFGPGTRLTVT.

The V call is TRBV6-1, the J call TRBJ2-5, with D possibly being TRBD1 or TRBD2 (6 bases each). V lost 3 bases, J lost 4 bases, and 18 bases lay in between. The CDR3 spans 16 residues. CDR1 MNHNS and CDR2 SASEGT come from the germline V gene. CDR3 sequence: CASSEVLGGVGETQYF. Here the CDR3 DNA reads TGTGCCAGCAGTGAGGTTCTGGGGGGCGTCGGAGAGACCCAGTACTTC.

V usage is TRBV5-1 and J usage is TRBJ2-7; D tentatively fits TRBD1 or TRBD2 (5 bases each). CDR1 and CDR2 from the germline V gene are SGHRS and YFSETQ. The CDR3 totals 16 residues. The V and J ends lost 5 bases and 2 bases respectively, with 20 bases between them. The CDR3 DNA reads as TGCGCCAGCAGAGAGGAGCCCGGGACGGCGCCCTACGAGCAGTACTTC. It translates to CASREEPGTAPYEQYF.

The chain links TRBV6-6 to TRBJ2-5; 10 bases fit TRBD1. Germline CDR1 reads MNHNY; CDR2 reads SVGAGI (reference sequence). This CDR3 contains 16 residues. Losses at the gene ends were 6 bases for V and 2 bases for J; bases not matched to a gene: 9. CDR3 in amino acids: CASSNPGQGIQETQYF. Here the CDR3 DNA reads TGTGCCAGCAGCAATCCGGGACAGGGGATACAAGAGACCCAGTACTTC.